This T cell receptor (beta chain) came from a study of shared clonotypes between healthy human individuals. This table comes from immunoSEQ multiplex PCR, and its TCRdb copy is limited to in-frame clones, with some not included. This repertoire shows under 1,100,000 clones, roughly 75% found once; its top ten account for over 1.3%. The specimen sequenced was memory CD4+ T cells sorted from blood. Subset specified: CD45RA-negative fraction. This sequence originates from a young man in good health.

This CDR3 is CASSFGQGGMFF. The DNA of the CDR3 is TGTGCCAGCAGCTTCGGACAGGGCGGGATGTTTTTT. This chain connects TRBV2 to TRBJ2-2, with TRBD1 identical over 8 bases. CDR1 is SNHLY, CDR2 FYNNEI, per germline. V gave up 6 bases and J gave up 15 bases; unmatched junction bases: 9. The CDR3 is 12 residues long.